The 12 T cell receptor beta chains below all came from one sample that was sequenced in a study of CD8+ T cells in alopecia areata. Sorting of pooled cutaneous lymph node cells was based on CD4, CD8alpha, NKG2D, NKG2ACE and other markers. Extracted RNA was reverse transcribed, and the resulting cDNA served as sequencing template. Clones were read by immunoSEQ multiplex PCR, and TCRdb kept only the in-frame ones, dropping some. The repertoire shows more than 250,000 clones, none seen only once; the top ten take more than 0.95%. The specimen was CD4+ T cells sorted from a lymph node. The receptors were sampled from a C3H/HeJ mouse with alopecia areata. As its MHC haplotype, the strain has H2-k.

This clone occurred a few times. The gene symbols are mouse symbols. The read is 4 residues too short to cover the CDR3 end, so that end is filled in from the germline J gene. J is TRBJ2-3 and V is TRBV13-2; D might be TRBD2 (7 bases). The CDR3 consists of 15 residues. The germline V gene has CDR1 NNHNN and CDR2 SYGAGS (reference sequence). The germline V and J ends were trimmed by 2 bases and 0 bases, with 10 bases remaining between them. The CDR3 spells CASGEGGGSAETLYF. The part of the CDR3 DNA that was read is TGTGCCAGCGGTGAAGGGGGGGGTAGTGCAGAA.

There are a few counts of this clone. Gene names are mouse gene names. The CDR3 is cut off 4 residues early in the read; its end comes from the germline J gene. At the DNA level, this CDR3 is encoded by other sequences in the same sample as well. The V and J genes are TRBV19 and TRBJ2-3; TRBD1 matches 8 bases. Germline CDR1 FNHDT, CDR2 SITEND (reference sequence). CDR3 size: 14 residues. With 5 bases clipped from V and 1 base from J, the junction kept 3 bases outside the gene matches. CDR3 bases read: TGTGCCAGCAGGGACAGGGAGGGTGCAGAA. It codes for CASRDREGAE. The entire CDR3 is CASRDREGAETLYF.

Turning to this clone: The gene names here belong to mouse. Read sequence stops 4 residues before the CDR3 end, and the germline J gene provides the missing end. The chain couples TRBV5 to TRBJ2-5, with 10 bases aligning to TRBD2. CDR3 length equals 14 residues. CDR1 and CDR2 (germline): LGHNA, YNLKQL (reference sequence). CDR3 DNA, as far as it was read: TGTGCCAGCAGCGAGACTGGGGGGAGAGAC. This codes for CASSETGGRD. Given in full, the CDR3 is CASSETGGRDTQYF.

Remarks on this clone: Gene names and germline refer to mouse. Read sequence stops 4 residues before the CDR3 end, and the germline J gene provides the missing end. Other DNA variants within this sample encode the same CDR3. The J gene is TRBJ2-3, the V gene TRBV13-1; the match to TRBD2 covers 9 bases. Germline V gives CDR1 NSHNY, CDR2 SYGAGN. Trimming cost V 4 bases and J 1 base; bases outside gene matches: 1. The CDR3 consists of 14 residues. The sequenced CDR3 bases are TGTGCCAGCAGTCTGGGGGGGGGTGCAGAA. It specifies CASSLGGGAE. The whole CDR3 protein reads CASSLGGGAETLYF.

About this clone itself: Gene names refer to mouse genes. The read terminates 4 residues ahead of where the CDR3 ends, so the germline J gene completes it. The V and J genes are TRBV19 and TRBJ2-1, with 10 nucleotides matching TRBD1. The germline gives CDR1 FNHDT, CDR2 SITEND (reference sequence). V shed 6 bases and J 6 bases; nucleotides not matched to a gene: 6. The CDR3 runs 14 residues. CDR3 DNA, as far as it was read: TGTGCCAGCATCTCCGGGACAGGGGTTGCT. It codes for CASISGTGVA. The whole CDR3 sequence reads CASISGTGVAEQFF.

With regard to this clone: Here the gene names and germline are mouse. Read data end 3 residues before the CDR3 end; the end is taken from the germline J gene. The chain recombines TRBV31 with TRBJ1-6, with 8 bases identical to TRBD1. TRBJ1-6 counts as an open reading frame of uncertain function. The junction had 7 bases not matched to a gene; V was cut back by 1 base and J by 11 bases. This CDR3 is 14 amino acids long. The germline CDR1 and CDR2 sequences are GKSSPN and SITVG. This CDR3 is CAWSPRPGGPPLYF. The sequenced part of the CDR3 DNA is TGTGCCTGGAGTCCCCGACCAGGGGGCCCGCCC.

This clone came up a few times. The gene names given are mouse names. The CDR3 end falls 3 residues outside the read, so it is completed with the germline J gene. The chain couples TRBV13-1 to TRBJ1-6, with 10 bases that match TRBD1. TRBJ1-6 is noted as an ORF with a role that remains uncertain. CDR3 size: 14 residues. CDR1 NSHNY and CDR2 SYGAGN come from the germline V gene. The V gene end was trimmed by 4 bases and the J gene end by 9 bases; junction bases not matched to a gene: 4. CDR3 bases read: TGTGCCAGCAGTCCGACAGGGGGCAGTTCGCCC. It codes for CASSPTGGSSP. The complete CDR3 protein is CASSPTGGSSPLYF.

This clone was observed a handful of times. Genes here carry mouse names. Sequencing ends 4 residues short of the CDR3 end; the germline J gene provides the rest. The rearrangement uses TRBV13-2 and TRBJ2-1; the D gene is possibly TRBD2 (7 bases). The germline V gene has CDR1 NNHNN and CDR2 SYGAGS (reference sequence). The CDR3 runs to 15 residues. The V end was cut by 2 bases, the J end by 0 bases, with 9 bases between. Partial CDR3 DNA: TGTGCCAGCGGTGACGGGGGGCCTAACTATGCT. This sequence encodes CASGDGGPNYA. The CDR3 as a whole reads CASGDGGPNYAEQFF.

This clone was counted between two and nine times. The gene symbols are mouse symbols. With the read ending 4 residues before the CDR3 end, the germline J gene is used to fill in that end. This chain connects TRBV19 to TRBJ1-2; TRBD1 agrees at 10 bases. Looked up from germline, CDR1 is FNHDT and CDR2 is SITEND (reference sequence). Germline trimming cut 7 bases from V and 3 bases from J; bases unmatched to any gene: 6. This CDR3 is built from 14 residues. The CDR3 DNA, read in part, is TGTGCCAGCCCCAGGGACAGGGGAGACTCC. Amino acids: CASPRDRGDS. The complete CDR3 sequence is CASPRDRGDSDYTF.

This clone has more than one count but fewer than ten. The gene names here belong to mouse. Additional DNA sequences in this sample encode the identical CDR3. This chain's CDR3 is CTCSADGGLSYNSPLYF. Incomplete CDR3 DNA: TGCACCTGCAGTGCAGATGGGGGGCTTTCCTATAATTCGCCC. This chain uses TRBV1 with TRBJ1-6; possibly TRBD1 for D (6 bases). The read halts 3 residues ahead of the CDR3 end, with the missing end drawn from the germline J gene. TRBJ1-6 is marked as an open reading frame, function uncertain. The germline V and J ends were trimmed by 0 bases and 0 bases, with 9 bases remaining between them. Germline V gene sequence: CDR1 NSQYPW, CDR2 LRSPGD (reference sequence). This CDR3 spans 17 amino acids.

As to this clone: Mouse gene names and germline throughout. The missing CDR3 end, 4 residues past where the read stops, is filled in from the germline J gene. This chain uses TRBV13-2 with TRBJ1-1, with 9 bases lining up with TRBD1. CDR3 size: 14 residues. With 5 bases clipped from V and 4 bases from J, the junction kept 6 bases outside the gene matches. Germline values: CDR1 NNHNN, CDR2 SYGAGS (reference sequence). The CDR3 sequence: CASGITGGGTEVFF. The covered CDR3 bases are TGTGCCAGCGGAATCACAGGGGGCGGCACA.

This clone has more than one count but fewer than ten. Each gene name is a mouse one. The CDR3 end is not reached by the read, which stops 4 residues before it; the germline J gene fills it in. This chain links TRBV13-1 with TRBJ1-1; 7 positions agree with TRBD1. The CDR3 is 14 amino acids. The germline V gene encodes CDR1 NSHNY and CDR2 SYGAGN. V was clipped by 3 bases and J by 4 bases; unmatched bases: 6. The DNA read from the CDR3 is TGTGCCAGCAGTGGAGGGGGCGCAGGCACA. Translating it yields CASSGGGAGT. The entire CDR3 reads CASSGGGAGTEVFF.